This T cell receptor (beta chain) was identified during a study of shared clonotypes between healthy human individuals. Across the study: Three plates were used per donor for CD4 naive, three for CD4 memory, two for CD8 naive and one for CD8 memory.

Terminally differentiated effector memory CD45RA+ cells were excluded from the naive CD8 cells, which were CD45RO-negative and positively selected for CCR7. Unmatched junction bases numbered 3, after V lost 5 bases and J lost 0 bases. The CDR3 totals 15 residues. Germline V lookup: CDR1 SGHAT, CDR2 FQNNGV. General study results and limits: Incomplete sequencing of sorted subsets was indicated by rarefaction despite large depth. Sampling covered blood only; tissue repertoires likely differ.

To note about this clone: Its specificity is not known.

Method: immunoSEQ multiplex PCR; TCRdb's copy keeps in-frame clones and lacks some. This sample carries about 750,000 clones, 80% to 95% of them seen once, and the ten largest clones take under 30%. This receptor was obtained from a man aged 25-45 years in good health. The V gene is TRBV11-2, the J gene TRBJ2-7; TRBD2 matches 11 bases. Sequencing input: naive CD8+ T cells sorted from blood. The CDR3 is CASSPGLAASYEQYF. The CDR3 coding sequence is TGTGCCAGCAGCCCGGGACTAGCGGCCTCCTACGAGCAGTACTTC. The whole variable domain, filled in from reference TRBV11-2 and TRBJ2-7, reads EAGVAQSPRYKIIEKRQSVAFWCNPISGHATLYWYQQILGQGPKLLIQFQNNGVVDDSQLPKDRFSAERLKGVDSTLKIQPAKLEDSAVYLCASSPGLAASYEQYFGPGTRLTVT.